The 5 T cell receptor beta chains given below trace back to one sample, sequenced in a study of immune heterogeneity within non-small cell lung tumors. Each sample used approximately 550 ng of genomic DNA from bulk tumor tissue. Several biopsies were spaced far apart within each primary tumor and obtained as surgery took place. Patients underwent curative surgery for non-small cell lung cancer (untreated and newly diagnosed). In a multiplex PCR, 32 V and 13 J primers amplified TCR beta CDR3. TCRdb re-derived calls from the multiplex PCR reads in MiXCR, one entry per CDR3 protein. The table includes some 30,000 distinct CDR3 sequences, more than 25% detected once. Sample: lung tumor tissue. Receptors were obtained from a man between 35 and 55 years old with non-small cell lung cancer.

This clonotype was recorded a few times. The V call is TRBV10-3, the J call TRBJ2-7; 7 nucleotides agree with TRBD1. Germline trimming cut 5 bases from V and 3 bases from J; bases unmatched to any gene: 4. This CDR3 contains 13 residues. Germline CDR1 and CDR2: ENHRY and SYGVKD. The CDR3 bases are TGTGCCATCAGTCCAGGACAGGACTACGAGCAGTACTTC. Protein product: CAISPGQDYEQYF.

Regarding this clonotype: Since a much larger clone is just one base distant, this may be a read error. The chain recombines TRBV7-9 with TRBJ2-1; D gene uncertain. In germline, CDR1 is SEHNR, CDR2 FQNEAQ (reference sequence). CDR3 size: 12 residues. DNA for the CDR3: TGTGCCAGCAGCTTCCTTTACAATGAGAAGTTCTTC. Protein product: CASSFLYNEKFF.

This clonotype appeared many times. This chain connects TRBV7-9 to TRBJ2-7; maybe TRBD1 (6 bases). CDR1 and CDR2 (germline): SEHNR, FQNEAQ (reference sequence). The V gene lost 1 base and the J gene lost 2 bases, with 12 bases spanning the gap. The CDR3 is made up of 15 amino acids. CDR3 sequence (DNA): TGTGCCAGCAGCTTAGAAGGGGGAGCCCCCTACGAGCAGTACTTC. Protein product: CASSLEGGAPYEQYF.

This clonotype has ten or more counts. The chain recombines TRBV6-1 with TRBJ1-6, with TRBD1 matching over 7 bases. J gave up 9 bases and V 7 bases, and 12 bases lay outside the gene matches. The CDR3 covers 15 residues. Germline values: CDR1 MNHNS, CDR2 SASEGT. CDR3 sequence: CASTIRTGVGSPLHF. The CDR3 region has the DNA TGTGCCAGCACTATTCGGACAGGCGTCGGTTCACCCCTCCACTTT.

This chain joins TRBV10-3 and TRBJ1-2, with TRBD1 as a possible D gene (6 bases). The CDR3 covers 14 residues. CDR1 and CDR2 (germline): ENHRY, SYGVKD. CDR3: CDTHSDAGGIGYTF. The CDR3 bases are TGTGACACTCACTCTGATGCGGGGGGCATTGGCTACACCTTC.